This TCR beta chain stems from a study of T-cell reconstitution after alpha-beta-depleted transplantation in children. For TCRbeta, the library was prepared with unique molecular identifiers. A single record per CDR3 protein comes from TCRdb applying MiXCR to the PCR reads. The table shows just under 550,000 distinct CDR3 sequences, with around 20% occurring only once. V was pared by 0 bases and J by 0 bases, with 12 bases between. The CDR3 loop spans 15 amino acids. Germline V gene sequence: CDR1 DFQATT, CDR2 SNEGSKA (reference sequence). This chain connects TRBV20-1 to TRBJ2-7; D tentatively reads TRBD1 or TRBD2 (6 bases each). The source material was PBMCs from the stem cell graft donor, sampled from the stem cell graft. This TCR was recovered from a human donor who donated a stem cell graft to a child with acute lymphoblastic leukemia. For the CDR3, the DNA is TGCAGTGCTAGAGAGCGGAGGGGGGTCTCCTACGAGCAGTACTTC. This translates into CSARERRGVSYEQYF.